These 27 T cell receptor beta chains were all obtained from the same sample, sequenced in a study of blood T cell repertoires in COVID-19. Profiling relied on immunoSEQ multiplex PCR, and the TCRdb table lists in-frame clones only, not all of them. The profile shows about 270,000 clones, roughly nine tenths of them singletons. Specimen: peripheral blood. The source of these receptors is a young woman with COVID-19, enrolled during active disease.

This clone was counted a single time. The chain joins TRBV10-2 to TRBJ2-5; TRBD2 matches 11 bases. Germline CDR1 reads WSHSY; CDR2 reads SAAADI. The CDR3 runs to 16 residues. With V trimmed by 4 bases and J by 5 bases, 9 bases remained unmatched. CDR3 amino acids: CASSAFSGGVQETQYF. DNA of the CDR3: TGCGCCAGCAGTGCTTTTAGCGGGGGGGTCCAGGAGACCCAGTACTTC.

This clone showed up just once. This chain joins TRBV6-1 and TRBJ1-2; 7 nucleotides align to TRBD1. The V and J ends lost 3 bases and 6 bases, in that order; junction bases with no gene match: 10. Looked up from germline, CDR1 is MNHNS and CDR2 is SASEGT. This CDR3 region has 15 residues. Written as DNA, the CDR3 is TGTGCCAGCAGTGAGTCTACAGGGGTTTTTGATGGCTACACCTTC. As protein: CASSESTGVFDGYTF.

This clone appeared a single time. The chain carries TRBV30 and TRBJ2-3, with D perhaps TRBD2 (5 bases). V lost 0 bases and J 5 bases, leaving 6 bases between the germline ends. This CDR3 is 12 amino acids long. Germline assignment: CDR1 GTSNPN and CDR2 SVGIG (reference sequence). The CDR3 nucleotides read TGTGCCTGGAGTGTACTAGGAGATACGCAGTATTTT. Protein sequence: CAWSVLGDTQYF.

V is TRBV5-1 and J is TRBJ1-1; TRBD1 might be the D (5 bases). CDR3 length: 14 amino acids. Germline V gives CDR1 SGHRS, CDR2 YFSETQ. Trimming took 4 bases from V and 0 from J, leaving 10 bases between them. CDR3 nucleotide sequence: TGCGCCAGCAGCCGAGACAGCTTGAACACTGAAGCTTTCTTT. The encoded protein is CASSRDSLNTEAFF.

The table lists this clone with a few counts. This chain uses TRBV29-1 with TRBJ2-7, with 7 nucleotides matching TRBD1. Germline V gives CDR1 SQVTM, CDR2 ANQGSEA. This CDR3 has 14 residues. V shed 8 bases and J 1 base; nucleotides not matched to a gene: 11. CDR3 DNA sequence: TGCAGCCCCGAAAGGGACAGACCTTCCTACGAGCAGTACTTC. Translated: CSPERDRPSYEQYF.

This clone was picked up one time. The chain couples TRBV6-5 to TRBJ1-1; TRBD1 matches at 7 bases. Trimming cost V 7 bases and J 2 bases; bases outside gene matches: 10. The CDR3 loop spans 15 amino acids. In germline, CDR1 is MNHEY, CDR2 SVGAGI. The CDR3 protein is CASKSTGRFNTEAFF. For the CDR3, the DNA is TGTGCCAGCAAATCGACAGGGCGGTTTAACACTGAAGCTTTCTTT.

This clone was recorded only once. The chain links TRBV6-5 to TRBJ2-7; TRBD2 might be the D (6 bases). This CDR3 has 13 amino acids. CDR1 and CDR2 from the germline V gene are MNHEY and SVGAGI. Trimming stripped 6 bases from V and 6 bases from J, with 15 bases between. CDR3 region: CASSGGGGAEQYF. The CDR3 region has the DNA TGTGCCAGCAGCGGAGGCGGAGGGGCCGAGCAGTACTTC.

This clone was detected once. The chain carries TRBV14 and TRBJ1-1; D perhaps matches TRBD1 (6 bases). Between the trimmed V and J ends, which lost 4 bases and 1 base, there was a span of 16 bases. From germline, CDR1 is SGHDN and CDR2 FVKESK. The CDR3 runs 16 residues. The CDR3 loop is CASSLLQGWGNTEAFF. As DNA, the CDR3 is TGTGCCAGCAGCCTCTTACAGGGATGGGGGAACACTGAAGCTTTCTTT.

This clone was observed at least ten times. The chain recombines TRBV5-1 with TRBJ1-2, with a possible D match to TRBD1 (6 bases). V was clipped by 3 bases and J by 0 bases, with 15 bases between them. CDR1 and CDR2 from the germline V gene are SGHRS and YFSETQ. The CDR3 loop spans 16 amino acids. CDR3: CASSSRQDPANYGYTF. The CDR3 nucleotides are TGCGCCAGCAGCTCACGACAGGACCCCGCTAACTATGGCTACACCTTC.

This clone was detected only once. This sequence joins TRBV7-8 and TRBJ2-7; D not certain. CDR3 length: 12 amino acids. V was cut by 4 bases and J by 2 bases, with 6 bases left in between. In germline, CDR1 is SGHVS, CDR2 FQNEAQ. CDR3 amino acids: CASSSQTYEQYF. Here the CDR3 DNA reads TGTGCCAGCAGCTCTCAGACCTACGAGCAGTACTTC.

This clone was detected many times. V and J are TRBV19 and TRBJ2-1; 9 bases align to TRBD2. The V and J ends lost 0 bases and 12 bases, in that order; junction bases with no gene match: 6. This CDR3 is built from 14 residues. In germline, CDR1 is LNHDA, CDR2 SQIVND (reference sequence). The CDR3 protein is CASSIERGGSWQFF. The CDR3 DNA reads as TGTGCCAGTAGTATAGAGCGGGGGGGCAGTTGGCAGTTCTTC.

The genes are TRBV30 and TRBJ1-1; D gene ambiguous. This CDR3 comprises 12 residues. Deletions cut 2 bases from V and 4 bases from J, with 8 bases between. Per the germline V gene, CDR1 is GTSNPN and CDR2 is SVGIG (reference sequence). CDR3 sequence: CAWSWARTEAFF. The CDR3 DNA sequence: TGTGCCTGGAGTTGGGCCCGCACTGAAGCTTTCTTT. Drawing the rest from reference TRBV30 and TRBJ1-1, the complete variable domain is SQTIHQWPATLVQPVGSPLSLECTVEGTSNPNLYWYRQAAGRGLQLLFYSVGIGQISSEVPQNLSASRPQDRQFILSSKKLLLSDSGFYLCAWSWARTEAFFGQGTRLTVV.

The chain employs TRBV5-4 and TRBJ2-5; 10 bases fit TRBD2. V shed 8 bases, J shed 3 bases, and the junction held 10 bases outside the gene matches. This CDR3 comprises 15 residues. In germline, CDR1 is SGHNT, CDR2 YYREEE (reference sequence). CDR3 protein: CASTPSGGWEETQYF. The CDR3 region has the DNA TGTGCCAGTACTCCTAGCGGGGGCTGGGAAGAGACCCAGTACTTC.

V and J are TRBV6-6 and TRBJ2-5; TRBD2 is a possible D gene (5 bases). Germline V CDR1 and CDR2: MNHNY, SVGAGI (reference sequence). This CDR3 comprises 14 residues. V was cut by 2 bases and J by 3 bases, with 10 bases left in between. Here the CDR3 DNA reads TGTGCCAGCAGTTACGAGGACTTTAAAGAGACCCAGTACTTC. Its translation is CASSYEDFKETQYF.

The V and J genes are TRBV12-5 and TRBJ1-5; 7 positions agree with TRBD1. The V segment lost 5 bases and the J segment 4 bases; nucleotides outside the gene matches: 11. This CDR3 has 16 amino acids. Germline V gene data show CDR1 as LGHNT and CDR2 as FRNRAP. The CDR3, as DNA: TGTGCTAGTGGTCCGACTTCGACAGGGTTGAATCAGCCCCAGCATTTT. Translation: CASGPTSTGLNQPQHF.

CDR3: CASSLGALGQPQHF. The CDR3 nucleotides are TGTGCCAGCAGCTTGGGGGCCCTGGGGCAGCCCCAGCATTTT. V gene TRBV13 combines with J gene TRBJ1-5; the D gene is possibly TRBD1 (6 bases). With 3 bases removed from V and 7 bases from J, the gap between germline ends came to 13 bases. CDR3 length equals 14 residues. Germline CDR1 PRHDT, CDR2 FYEKMQ (reference sequence).

The V call is TRBV9, the J call TRBJ2-1; TRBD2 matches at 8 bases. Per germline, CDR1 SGDLS and CDR2 YYNGEE. The CDR3 has 15 residues. The ends lost 8 bases at V and 4 bases at J; junction bases unmatched: 11. CDR3 nucleotide sequence: TGTGCCAGTAATACTCCGGGGGGGAGGTACAATGAGCAGTTCTTC. As protein: CASNTPGGRYNEQFF.

This sequence joins TRBV5-1 and TRBJ2-1; 16 positions match TRBD2. Germline V CDR1 and CDR2: SGHRS, YFSETQ. The length of the CDR3 is 15 residues. Trimming cost V 2 bases and J 12 bases; bases outside gene matches: 5. The CDR3 bases are TGCGCCAGCAGCTTCGGGACTAGCGGGGGGGAGGCGCAGTTCTTC. Translating gives CASSFGTSGGEAQFF.

The J gene is TRBJ2-7, the V gene TRBV19, with TRBD1 matching over 7 bases. CDR3 length: 15 amino acids. Looked up from germline, CDR1 is LNHDA and CDR2 is SQIVND (reference sequence). The J segment lost 3 bases and the V segment lost 7 bases, leaving 12 bases of the junction unmatched. The CDR3 reads CASTPDRRRGYEQYF. DNA for the CDR3: TGTGCCAGTACCCCGGACAGGCGAAGGGGCTACGAGCAGTACTTC.

The V and J genes are TRBV5-1 and TRBJ2-7; 9 positions match TRBD2. The CDR3 is 19 amino acids. V lost 5 bases to trimming and J lost 2 bases; unmatched junction nucleotides: 20. Germline V lookup: CDR1 SGHRS, CDR2 YFSETQ. Here the CDR3 DNA reads TGCGCCAGCAGTACGGGGACTAGCCGGCGTGCCCGCCCTACCTACGAGCAGTACTTC. Translated: CASSTGTSRRARPTYEQYF.

Here the CDR3 DNA reads TGTGCCGTATCCGGGACATTCAATGAAAAACTGTTTTTT. Amino acid sequence: CAVSGTFNEKLFF. The chain combines TRBV2 with TRBJ1-4; possible D gene TRBD1, 6 bases. Per the germline V gene, CDR1 is SNHLY and CDR2 is FYNNEI. The CDR3 spans 13 residues. The V end was cut by 11 bases, the J end by 5 bases, with 15 bases between.

J is TRBJ2-1 and V is TRBV7-6; TRBD1 matches at 7 bases. CDR1 SGHVS and CDR2 FNYEAQ come from the germline V gene. This CDR3 is built from 19 residues. The junction had 19 bases not matched to a gene; V was cut back by 4 bases and J by 4 bases. This CDR3 reads CASSSRARGMTGRYNEQFF. In DNA form, the CDR3 reads TGTGCCAGCAGCTCTAGGGCCAGGGGGATGACGGGCAGGTACAATGAGCAGTTCTTC.

The CDR3 reads CASSSSAHPTIEQFF. The CDR3 nucleotides read TGTGCCAGCAGCTCAAGCGCCCACCCTACAATCGAGCAGTTCTTC. The rearrangement uses TRBV11-3 and TRBJ2-1; D is unclear. The CDR3 consists of 15 residues. V dropped 4 bases and J dropped 10 bases, with 20 bases sitting between them. The germline V gene has CDR1 SGHNT and CDR2 YENEEA.

About this clone: This may be a read error: a much more frequent sequence differs by one nucleotide. The CDR3 coding sequence is TGTGCCAGCAGCTCGGGACAGCCCTACGAGCAGTACTTC. This translates into CASSSGQPYEQYF. The rearrangement links TRBV11-2 to TRBJ2-7; TRBD1 matches 7 bases. J was trimmed by 2 bases and V by 4 bases; bases with no gene match: 2. The CDR3 totals 13 residues. CDR1 and CDR2 from the germline V gene are SGHAT and FQNNGV.

This clone was found once. This chain links TRBV11-2 with TRBJ2-3, with 10 bases aligning to TRBD2. Germline V lookup: CDR1 SGHAT, CDR2 FQNNGV. This CDR3 is 16 amino acids long. V lost 7 bases to trimming and J lost 3 bases; unmatched junction nucleotides: 10. The CDR3 is CASTHRTSGMTDTQYF. CDR3 nucleotide sequence: TGTGCCAGCACCCACAGGACTAGCGGAATGACAGATACGCAGTATTTT.

V and J are TRBV27 and TRBJ2-3; 8 nucleotides align to TRBD1. The germline gives CDR1 MNHEY, CDR2 SMNVEV (reference sequence). The J segment lost 3 bases and the V segment lost 7 bases, leaving 15 bases of the junction unmatched. The CDR3 has 17 residues. CDR3 nucleotide sequence: TGTGCCAGCACCCTCCTCAGGTCAGGGGGCAGGACAGATACGCAGTATTTT. Translated, it gives CASTLLRSGGRTDTQYF.

The chain couples TRBV5-1 to TRBJ1-6; 9 nucleotides line up with TRBD1. CDR1 and CDR2 from the germline V gene are SGHRS and YFSETQ. J was trimmed by 6 bases and V by 4 bases; bases with no gene match: 5. The CDR3 is 15 amino acids. The CDR3 nucleotides are TGCGCCAGCAGCGGAACACAGGGGGCTAATTCACCCCTCCACTTT. This sequence encodes CASSGTQGANSPLHF.